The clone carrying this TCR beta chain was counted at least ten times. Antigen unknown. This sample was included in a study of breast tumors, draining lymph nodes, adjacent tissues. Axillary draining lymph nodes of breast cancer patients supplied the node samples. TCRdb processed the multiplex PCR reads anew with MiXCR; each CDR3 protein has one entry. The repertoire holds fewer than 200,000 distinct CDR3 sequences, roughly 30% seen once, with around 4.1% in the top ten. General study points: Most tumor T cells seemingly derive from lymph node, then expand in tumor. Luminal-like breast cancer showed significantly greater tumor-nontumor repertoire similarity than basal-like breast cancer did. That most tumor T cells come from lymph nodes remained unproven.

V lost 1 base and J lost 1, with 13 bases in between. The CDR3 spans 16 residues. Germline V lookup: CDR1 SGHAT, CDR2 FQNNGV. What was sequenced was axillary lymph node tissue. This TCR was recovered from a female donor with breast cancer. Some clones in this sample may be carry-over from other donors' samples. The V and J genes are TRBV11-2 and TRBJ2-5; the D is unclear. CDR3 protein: CASSLGAGQRQETQYF. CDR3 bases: TGTGCCAGCAGCTTAGGGGCTGGGCAGCGCCAAGAGACCCAGTACTTC.